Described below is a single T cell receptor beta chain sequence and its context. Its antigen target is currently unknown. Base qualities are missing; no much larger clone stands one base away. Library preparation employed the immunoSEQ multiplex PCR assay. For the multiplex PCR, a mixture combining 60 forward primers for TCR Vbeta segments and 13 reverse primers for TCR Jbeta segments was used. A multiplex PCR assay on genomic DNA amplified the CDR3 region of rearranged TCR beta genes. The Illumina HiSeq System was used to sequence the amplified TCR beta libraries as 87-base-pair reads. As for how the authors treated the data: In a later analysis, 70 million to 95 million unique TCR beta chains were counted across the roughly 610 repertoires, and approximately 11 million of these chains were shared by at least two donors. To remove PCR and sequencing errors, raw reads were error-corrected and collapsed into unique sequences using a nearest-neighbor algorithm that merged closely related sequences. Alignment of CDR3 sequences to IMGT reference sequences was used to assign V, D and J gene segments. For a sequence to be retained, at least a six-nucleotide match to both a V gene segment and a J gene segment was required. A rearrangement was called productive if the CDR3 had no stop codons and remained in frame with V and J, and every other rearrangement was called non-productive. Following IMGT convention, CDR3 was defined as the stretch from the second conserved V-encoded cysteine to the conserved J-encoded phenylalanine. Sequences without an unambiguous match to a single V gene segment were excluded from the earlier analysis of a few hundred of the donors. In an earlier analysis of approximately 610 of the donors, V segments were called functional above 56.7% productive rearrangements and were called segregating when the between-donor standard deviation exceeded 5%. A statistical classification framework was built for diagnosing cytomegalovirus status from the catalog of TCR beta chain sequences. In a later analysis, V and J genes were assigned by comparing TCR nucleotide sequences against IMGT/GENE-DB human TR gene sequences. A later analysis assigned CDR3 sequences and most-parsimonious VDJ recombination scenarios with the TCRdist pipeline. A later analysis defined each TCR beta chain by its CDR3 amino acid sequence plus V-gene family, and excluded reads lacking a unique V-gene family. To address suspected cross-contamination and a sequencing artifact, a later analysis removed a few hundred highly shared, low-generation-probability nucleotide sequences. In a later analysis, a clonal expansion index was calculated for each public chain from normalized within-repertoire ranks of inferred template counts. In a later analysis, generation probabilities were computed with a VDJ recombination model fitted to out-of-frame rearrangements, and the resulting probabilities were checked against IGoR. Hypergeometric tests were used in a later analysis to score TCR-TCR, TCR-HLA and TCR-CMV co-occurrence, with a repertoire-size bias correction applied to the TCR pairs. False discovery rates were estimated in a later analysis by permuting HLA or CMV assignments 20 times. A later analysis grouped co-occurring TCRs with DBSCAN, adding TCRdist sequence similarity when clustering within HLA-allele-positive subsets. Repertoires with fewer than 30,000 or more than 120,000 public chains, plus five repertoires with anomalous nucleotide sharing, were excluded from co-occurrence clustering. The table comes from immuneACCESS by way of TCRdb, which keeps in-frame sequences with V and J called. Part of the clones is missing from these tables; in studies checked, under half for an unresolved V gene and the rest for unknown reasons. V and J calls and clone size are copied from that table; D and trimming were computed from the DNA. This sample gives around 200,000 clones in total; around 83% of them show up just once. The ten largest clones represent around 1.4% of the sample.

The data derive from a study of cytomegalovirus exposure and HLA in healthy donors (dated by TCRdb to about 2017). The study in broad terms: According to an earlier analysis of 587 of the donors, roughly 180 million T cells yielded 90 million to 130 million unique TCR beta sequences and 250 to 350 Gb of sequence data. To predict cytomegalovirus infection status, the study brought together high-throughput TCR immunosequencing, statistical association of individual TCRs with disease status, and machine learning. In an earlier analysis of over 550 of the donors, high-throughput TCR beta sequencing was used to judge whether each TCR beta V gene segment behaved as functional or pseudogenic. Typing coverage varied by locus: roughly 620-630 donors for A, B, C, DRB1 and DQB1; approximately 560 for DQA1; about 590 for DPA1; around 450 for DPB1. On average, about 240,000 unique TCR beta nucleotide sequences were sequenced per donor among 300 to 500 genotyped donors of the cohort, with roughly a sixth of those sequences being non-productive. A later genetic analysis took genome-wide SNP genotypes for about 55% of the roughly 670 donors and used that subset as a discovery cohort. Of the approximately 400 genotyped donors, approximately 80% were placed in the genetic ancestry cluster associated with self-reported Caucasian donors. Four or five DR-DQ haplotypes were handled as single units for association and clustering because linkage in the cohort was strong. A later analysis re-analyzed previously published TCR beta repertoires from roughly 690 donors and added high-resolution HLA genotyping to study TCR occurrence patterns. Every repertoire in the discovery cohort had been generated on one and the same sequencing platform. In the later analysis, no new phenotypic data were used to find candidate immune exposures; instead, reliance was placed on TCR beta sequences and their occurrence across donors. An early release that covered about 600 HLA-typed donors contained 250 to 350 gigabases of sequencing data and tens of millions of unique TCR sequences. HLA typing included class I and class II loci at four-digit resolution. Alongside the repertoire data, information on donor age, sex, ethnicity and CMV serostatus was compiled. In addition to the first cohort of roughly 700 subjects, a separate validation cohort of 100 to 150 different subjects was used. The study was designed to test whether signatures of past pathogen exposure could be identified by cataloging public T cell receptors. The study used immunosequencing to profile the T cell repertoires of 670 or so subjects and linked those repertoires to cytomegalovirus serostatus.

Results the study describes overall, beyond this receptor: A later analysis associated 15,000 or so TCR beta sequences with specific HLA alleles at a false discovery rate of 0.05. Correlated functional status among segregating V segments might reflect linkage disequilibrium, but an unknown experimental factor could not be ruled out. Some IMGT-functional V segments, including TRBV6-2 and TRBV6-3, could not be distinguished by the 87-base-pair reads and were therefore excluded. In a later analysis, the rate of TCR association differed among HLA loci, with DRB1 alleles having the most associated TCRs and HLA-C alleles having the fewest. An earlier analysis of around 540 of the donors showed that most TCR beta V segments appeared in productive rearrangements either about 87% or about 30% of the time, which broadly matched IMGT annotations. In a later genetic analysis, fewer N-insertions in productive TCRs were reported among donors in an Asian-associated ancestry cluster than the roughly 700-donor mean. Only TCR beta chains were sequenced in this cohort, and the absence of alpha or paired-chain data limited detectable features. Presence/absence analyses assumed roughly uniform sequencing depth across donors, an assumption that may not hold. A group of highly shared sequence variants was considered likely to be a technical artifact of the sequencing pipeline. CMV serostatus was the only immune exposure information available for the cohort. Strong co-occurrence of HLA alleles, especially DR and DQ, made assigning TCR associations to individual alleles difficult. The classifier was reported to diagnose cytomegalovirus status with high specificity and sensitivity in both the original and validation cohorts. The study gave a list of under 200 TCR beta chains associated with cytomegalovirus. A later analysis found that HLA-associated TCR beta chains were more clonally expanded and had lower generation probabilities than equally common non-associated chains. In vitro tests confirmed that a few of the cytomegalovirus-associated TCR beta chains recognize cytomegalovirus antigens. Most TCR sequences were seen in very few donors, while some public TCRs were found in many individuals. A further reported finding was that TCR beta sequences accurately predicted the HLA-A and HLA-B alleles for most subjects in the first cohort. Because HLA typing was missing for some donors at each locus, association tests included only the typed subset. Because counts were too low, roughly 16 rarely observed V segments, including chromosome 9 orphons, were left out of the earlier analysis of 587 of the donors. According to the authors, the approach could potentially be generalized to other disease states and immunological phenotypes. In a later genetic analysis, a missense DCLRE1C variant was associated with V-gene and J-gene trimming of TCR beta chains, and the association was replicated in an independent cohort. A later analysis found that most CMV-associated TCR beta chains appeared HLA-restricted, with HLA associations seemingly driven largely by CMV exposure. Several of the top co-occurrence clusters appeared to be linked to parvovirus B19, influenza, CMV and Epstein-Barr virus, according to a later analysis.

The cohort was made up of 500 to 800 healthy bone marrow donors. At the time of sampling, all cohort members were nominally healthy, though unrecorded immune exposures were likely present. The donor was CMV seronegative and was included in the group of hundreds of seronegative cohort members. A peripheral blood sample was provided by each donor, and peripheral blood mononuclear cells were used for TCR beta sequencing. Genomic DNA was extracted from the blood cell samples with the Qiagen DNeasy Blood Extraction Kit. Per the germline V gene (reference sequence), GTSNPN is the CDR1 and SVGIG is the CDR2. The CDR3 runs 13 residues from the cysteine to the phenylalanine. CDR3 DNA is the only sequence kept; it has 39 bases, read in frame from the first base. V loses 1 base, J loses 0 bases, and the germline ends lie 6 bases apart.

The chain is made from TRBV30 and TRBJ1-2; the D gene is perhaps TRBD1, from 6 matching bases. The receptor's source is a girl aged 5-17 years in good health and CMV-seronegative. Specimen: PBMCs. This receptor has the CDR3 CAWSEGANYGYTF. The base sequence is TGTGCCTGGAGTGAGGGGGCTAACTATGGCTACACCTTC.